This record covers a single T cell receptor (beta chain). Its antigen is still unknown. V gave up 1 base and J gave up 5 bases; unmatched junction bases: 7. Looked up from germline, CDR1 is LGHDT and CDR2 is YNNKEL (reference sequence). This CDR3 has 16 amino acids. This table comes from immunoSEQ multiplex PCR, and its TCRdb copy is limited to in-frame clones, with some not included. Altogether around 150,000 clones are present, around 95% being singletons, with the ten largest covering about 0.64%. The data derive from a study of T cell responses to AZD1222 COVID-19 vaccine. Points from the study as a whole: Recipients of AZD1222 seropositive at baseline numbered only 5 to 7.

This chain joins TRBV3-1 (or the pseudogene TRBV3-2) and TRBJ1-5, with 8 bases that match TRBD1. This specimen consisted of peripheral blood, obtained on day 0 of AZD1222 vaccination. The sequence derives from an adult in good health. The CDR3 DNA follows: TGTGCCAGCAGCCAAGGACTGGACAGGGACTATCAGCCCCAGCATTTT. As protein: CASSQGLDRDYQPQHF.